One sample yielded the 5 T cell receptor beta chains listed below, sequenced in a study of cytomegalovirus exposure and HLA in healthy donors. A multiplex PCR was run with 60 Vbeta primers and 13 Jbeta primers. Profiled with immunoSEQ multiplex PCR; TCRdb holds only in-frame clones, not every one. The sample yields about 160,000 clones, around 80% seen once. Sequencing was carried out using PBMCs. These receptors were collected from a woman aged 45-65 years in good health and CMV-seropositive.

The chain carries TRBV6-5 and TRBJ1-1, with D uncertain. Trimming shortened V by 4 bases and J by 4 bases, and 13 bases separated the two germline ends. The germline V gene has CDR1 MNHEY and CDR2 SVGAGI. The CDR3 consists of 14 residues. The CDR3 nucleotides are TGTGCCAGCAGTTCCTACCGGGTGGGCACTGAAGCTTTCTTT. This codes for CASSSYRVGTEAFF.

The rearrangement links TRBV2 to TRBJ1-5, with 10 bases fitting TRBD1. With V trimmed by 2 bases and J by 7 bases, 8 bases remained unmatched. Germline V CDR1 and CDR2: SNHLY, FYNNEI. The CDR3 contains 16 residues. Written as DNA, the CDR3 is TGTGCCAGCAGTGAAATCGCGACAGGGGGCGGGCAGCCCCAGCATTTT. It yields the protein CASSEIATGGGQPQHF.

This clone has only a few counts. V is TRBV19 and J is TRBJ2-4; 10 bases match TRBD1. Losses at the gene ends were 0 bases for V and 6 bases for J; bases not matched to a gene: 5. The length of the CDR3 is 16 residues. Germline CDR1 and CDR2: LNHDA and SQIVND (reference sequence). Here the CDR3 reads CASSIEGTGAGNIQYF. CDR3 nucleotides: TGTGCCAGTAGTATAGAGGGGACAGGGGCCGGAAACATTCAGTACTTC.

The chain recombines TRBV19 with TRBJ1-1; D gene uncertain. Trimming took off 6 bases at V and 0 bases at J, with 8 bases between the two ends. Germline CDR1 LNHDA, CDR2 SQIVND (reference sequence). This CDR3 has 13 amino acids. The CDR3 loop reads CASRRDLNTEAFF. The CDR3 coding sequence is TGTGCCAGTAGACGGGATTTGAACACTGAAGCTTTCTTT.

This clone was seen only a few times. The V call is TRBV6-1, the J call TRBJ1-1; possible D gene TRBD1, 5 bases. Germline V CDR1 and CDR2: MNHNS, SASEGT. Trimming took off 1 base at V and 14 bases at J, with 14 bases between the two ends. The CDR3 has 12 residues. Here the CDR3 reads CASSEEGTIGFF. CDR3 bases: TGTGCCAGCAGTGAAGAAGGGACTATAGGGTTCTTT.